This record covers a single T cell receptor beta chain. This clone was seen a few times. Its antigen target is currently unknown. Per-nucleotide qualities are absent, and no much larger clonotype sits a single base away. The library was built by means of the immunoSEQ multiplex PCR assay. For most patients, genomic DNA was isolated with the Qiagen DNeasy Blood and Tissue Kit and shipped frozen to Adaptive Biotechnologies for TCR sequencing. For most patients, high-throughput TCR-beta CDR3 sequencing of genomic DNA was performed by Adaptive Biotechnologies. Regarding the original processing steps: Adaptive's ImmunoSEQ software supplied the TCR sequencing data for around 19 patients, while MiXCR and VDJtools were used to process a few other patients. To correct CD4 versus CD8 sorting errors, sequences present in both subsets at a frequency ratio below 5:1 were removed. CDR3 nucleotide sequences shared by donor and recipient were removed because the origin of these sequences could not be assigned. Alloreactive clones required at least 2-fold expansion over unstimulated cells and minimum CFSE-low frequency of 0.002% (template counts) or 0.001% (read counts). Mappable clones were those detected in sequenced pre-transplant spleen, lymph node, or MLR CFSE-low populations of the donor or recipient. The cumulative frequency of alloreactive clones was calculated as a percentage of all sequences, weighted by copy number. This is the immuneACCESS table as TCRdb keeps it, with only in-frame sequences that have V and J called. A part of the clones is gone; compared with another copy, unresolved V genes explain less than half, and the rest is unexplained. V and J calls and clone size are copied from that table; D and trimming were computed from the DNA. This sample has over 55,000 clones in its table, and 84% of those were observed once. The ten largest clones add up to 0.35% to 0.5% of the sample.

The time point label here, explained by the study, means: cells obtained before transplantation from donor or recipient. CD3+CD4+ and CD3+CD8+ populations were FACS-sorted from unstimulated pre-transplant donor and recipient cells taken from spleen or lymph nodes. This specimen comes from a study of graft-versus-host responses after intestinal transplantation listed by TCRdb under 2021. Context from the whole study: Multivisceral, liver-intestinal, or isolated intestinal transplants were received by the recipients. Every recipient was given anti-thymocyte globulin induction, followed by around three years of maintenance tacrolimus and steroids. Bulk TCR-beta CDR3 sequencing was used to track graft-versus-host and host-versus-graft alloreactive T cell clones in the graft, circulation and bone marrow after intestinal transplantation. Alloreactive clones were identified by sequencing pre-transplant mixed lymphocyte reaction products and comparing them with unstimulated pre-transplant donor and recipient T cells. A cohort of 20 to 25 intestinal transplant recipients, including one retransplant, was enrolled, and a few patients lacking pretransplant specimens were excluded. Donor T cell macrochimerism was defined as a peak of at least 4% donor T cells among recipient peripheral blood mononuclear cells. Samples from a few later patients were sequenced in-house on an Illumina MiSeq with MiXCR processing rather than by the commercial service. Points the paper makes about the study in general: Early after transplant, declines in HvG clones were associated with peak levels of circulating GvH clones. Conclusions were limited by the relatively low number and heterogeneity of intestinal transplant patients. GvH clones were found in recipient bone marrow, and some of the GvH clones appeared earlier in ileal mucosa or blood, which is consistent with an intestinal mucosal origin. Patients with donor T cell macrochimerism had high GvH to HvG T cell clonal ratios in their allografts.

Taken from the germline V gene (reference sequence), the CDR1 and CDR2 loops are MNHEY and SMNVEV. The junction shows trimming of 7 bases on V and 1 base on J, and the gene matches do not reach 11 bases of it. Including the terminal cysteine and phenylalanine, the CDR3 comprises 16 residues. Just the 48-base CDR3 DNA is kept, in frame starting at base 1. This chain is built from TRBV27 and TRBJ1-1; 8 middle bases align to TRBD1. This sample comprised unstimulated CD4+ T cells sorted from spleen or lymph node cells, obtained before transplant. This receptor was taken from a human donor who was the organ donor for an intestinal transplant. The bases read TGTGCCAGCACCCAACGGACAGGGACAGGGAACACTGAAGCTTTCTTT. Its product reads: CASTQRTGTGNTEAFF.